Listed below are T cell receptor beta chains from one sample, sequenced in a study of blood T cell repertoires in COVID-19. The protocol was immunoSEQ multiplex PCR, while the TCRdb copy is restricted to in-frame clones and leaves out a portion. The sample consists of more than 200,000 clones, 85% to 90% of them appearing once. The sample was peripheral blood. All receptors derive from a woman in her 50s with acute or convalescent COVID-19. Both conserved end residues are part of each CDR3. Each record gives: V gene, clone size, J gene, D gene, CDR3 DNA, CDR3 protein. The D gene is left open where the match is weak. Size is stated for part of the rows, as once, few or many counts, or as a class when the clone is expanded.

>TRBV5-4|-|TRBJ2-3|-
TGTGCCAGCAGCGTAGACAGGTGGGCAGATACGCAGTATTTT
CASSVDRWADTQYF
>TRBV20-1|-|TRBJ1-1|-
TGCAGTGCAGGAGTGAACACTGAAGCTTTCTTT
CSAGVNTEAFF
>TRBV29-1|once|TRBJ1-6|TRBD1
TGCAGCGTTGAACGGACAGGGGGCTATAATTCACCCCTCCACTTT
CSVERTGGYNSPLHF
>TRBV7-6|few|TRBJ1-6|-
TGTGCCAGCAGCCCGCGGGTCGGGCTGGATTCACCCCTCCACTTT
CASSPRVGLDSPLHF
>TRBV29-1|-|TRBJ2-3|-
TGCAGCGGCAGAGGGCTTTTACCCACAGATACGCAGTATTTT
CSGRGLLPTDTQYF
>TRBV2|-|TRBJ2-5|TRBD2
TGTGCCAGCAGTGAAGTCGGGGGGAAGGTAGAGACCCAGTACTTC
CASSEVGGKVETQYF
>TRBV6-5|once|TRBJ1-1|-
TGTGCCAGCAGTTACTCTGGGGGGGACACTGAAGCTTTCTTT
CASSYSGGDTEAFF
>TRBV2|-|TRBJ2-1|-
TGTGCCAGCGGGAGGACGCCGTGGGATGAGCAGTTCTTC
CASGRTPWDEQFF
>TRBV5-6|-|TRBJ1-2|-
TGTGCCAGCACCTTACGGACAGCTACTAACTATGGCTACACCTTC
CASTLRTATNYGYTF
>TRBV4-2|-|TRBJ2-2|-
TGTGCCAGCAGCCAAGAGAAAAGAGGGCTGAACACCGGGGAGCTGTTTTTT
CASSQEKRGLNTGELFF
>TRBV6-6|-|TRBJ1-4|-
TGTGCCAGCAGCCCCAGAGGCCCTCGCGAAAAACTGTTTTTT
CASSPRGPREKLFF
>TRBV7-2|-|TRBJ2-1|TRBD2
TGTGCCAGCAGCCTTTCTAGCGGAGACTACAATGAGCAGTTCTTC
CASSLSSGDYNEQFF
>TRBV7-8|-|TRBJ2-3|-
TGTGCCAGCAGCTCCACTCCTACTATTACGACAGATACGCAGTATTTT
CASSSTPTITTDTQYF
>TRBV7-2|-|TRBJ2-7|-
TGTGCCAGCAGCTTAAGGCCTAGCAGTTACGAGCAGTACTTC
CASSLRPSSYEQYF
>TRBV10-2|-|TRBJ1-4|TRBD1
TGCGCCAGCAGTGATACGACAGGGACTGGTGAAAAACTGTTTTTT
CASSDTTGTGEKLFF
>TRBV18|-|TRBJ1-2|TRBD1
TGTGCCAGCTCGTCCACAGGGGGCAATGGCTACACCTTC
CASSSTGGNGYTF
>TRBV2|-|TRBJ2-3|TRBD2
TGTGCCAGCAGTGGGACTAGCTCAGATACGCAGTATTTT
CASSGTSSDTQYF
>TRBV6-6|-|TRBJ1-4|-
TGTGCCATTAACAGGGATCCTAATGAAAAACTGTTTTTT
CAINRDPNEKLFF
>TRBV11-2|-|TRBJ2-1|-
TGTGCCAGCAACCCCGGCGGGTATAATGAGCAGTTCTTC
CASNPGGYNEQFF
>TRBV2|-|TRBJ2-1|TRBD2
TGTGCCAAAAGGAACAGCGGGGGGAACCATGAGCAGTTCTTC
CAKRNSGGNHEQFF
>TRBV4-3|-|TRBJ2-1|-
TGCGCCAGCAGCCGAGAACAGGTTGTCTACAATGAGCAGTTCTTC
CASSREQVVYNEQFF
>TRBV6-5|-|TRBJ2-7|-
TGTGCCAGCAGTTTTGGCAGGGGATCCTACGAGCAGTACTTC
CASSFGRGSYEQYF
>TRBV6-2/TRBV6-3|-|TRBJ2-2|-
TGTGCCAGCAGTTGGGGGCAGGCCACCGGGGAGCTGTTTTTT
CASSWGQATGELFF
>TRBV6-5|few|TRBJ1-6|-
TGTGCCAGCAGTTACAGTGGCGGACCCCTCCACTTT
CASSYSGGPLHF
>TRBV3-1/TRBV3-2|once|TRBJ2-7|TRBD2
TGTGCCAGCAGCCTTCCGGGACTAGCCCATAGCTCCTACGAGCAGTACTTC
CASSLPGLAHSSYEQYF
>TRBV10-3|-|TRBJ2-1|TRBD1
TGTGCCATCAGTGCCGGACAGGGGGGCAATGAGCAGTTCTTC
CAISAGQGGNEQFF